The clone carrying this T cell receptor beta chain was detected ten times or more. The antigen remains unidentified. This sample was taken from a study of neurological immune-mediated disorders. About the study: Multiple sclerosis patients numbered around 35, with roughly 30 relapsing-remitting and 3 secondary progressive. Study-level points and caveats: The study found no CDR3 amino acid sequences shared by expanded clones across subjects, suggesting private repertoires in all groups.

The unsorted libraries were produced from 2 million PBMCs held at -80 C. Germline V gives CDR1 SGDLS, CDR2 YYNGEE. The ends lost 0 bases at V and 7 bases at J; junction bases unmatched: 6. This CDR3 contains 14 residues. Via MiXCR, TCRdb re-called the 5' RACE reads, giving one row per CDR3 protein. This table has about 52,000 distinct CDR3 sequences, around 3.6% appearing once. The chain carries TRBV9 and TRBJ1-1, with 7 bases aligning to TRBD1. The sample comprised PBMCs. The sequence derives from a man aged 25 to 40 with multiple sclerosis. The CDR3 nucleotides read TGTGCCAGCAGCGTAGGTGACAGGGATATTGAAGCTTTCTTT. As protein: CASSVGDRDIEAFF.